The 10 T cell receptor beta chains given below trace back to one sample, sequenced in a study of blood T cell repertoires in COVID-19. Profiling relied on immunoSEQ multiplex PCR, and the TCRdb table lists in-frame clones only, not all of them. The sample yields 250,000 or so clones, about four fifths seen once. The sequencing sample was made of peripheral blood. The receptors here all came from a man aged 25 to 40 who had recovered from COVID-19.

CDR3 loop: CASSGAHMNTEAFF. DNA of the CDR3: TGTGCCAGCTCAGGGGCGCACATGAACACTGAAGCTTTCTTT. The chain uses TRBV18 and TRBJ1-1; possibly TRBD1 for D (5 bases). Germline assignment: CDR1 KGHSH and CDR2 LQKENI. The CDR3 is 14 amino acids. The ends were cut back, 5 bases at V and 0 bases at J, with 10 bases in the middle.

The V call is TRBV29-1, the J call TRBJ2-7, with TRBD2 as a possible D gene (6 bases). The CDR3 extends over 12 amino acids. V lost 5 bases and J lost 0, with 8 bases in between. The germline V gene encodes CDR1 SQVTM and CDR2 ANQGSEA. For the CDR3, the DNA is TGCAGCGTTCGTAGCGGCTCCTACGAGCAGTACTTC. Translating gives CSVRSGSYEQYF.

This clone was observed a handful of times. CDR3: CASSAALAGAGYEQYV. CDR3 DNA sequence: TGTGCCAGCAGCGCCGCACTAGCGGGGGCCGGCTACGAGCAGTACGTC. V and J are TRBV5-5 and TRBJ2-7; 11 bases agree with TRBD2. The junction had 9 bases not matched to a gene; V was cut back by 4 bases and J by 3 bases. The CDR3 runs 16 residues. Germline V gene sequence: CDR1 SGHKS, CDR2 YYEKEE (reference sequence).

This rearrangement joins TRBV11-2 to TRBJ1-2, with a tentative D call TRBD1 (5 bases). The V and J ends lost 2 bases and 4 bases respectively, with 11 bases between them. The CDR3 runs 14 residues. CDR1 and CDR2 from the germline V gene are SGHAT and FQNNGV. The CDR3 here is CASSLMMTVYGYTF. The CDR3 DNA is TGTGCCAGCAGCTTAATGATGACAGTCTATGGCTACACCTTC.

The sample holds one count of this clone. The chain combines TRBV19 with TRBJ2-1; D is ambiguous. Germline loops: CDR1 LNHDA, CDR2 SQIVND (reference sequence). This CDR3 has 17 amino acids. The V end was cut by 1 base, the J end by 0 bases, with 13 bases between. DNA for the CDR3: TGTGCCAGTAGTATAGTTGGCAGGATGAGCTCCTACAATGAGCAGTTCTTC. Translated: CASSIVGRMSSYNEQFF.

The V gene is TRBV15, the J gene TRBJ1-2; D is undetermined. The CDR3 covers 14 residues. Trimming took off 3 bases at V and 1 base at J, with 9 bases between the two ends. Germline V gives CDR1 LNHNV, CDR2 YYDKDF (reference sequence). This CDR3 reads CATSSGLVNYGYTF. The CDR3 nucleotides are TGTGCCACCAGCAGTGGACTGGTTAACTATGGCTACACCTTC.

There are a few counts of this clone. The CDR3 DNA sequence: TGTGCCAGCAGCCCATCTTTAGGACAGGGGGACACCGGGGAGCTGTTTTTT. Residues: CASSPSLGQGDTGELFF. The rearrangement links TRBV11-3 to TRBJ2-2; 10 bases match TRBD1. There are 17 residues in the CDR3. Unmatched junction bases numbered 9, after V lost 5 bases and J lost 3 bases. Germline V gene data show CDR1 as SGHNT and CDR2 as YENEEA.

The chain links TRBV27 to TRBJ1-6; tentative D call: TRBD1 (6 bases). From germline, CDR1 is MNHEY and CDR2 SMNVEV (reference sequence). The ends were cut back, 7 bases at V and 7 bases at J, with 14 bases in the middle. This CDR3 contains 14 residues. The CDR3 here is CASTTTGTNSPLHF. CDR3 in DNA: TGTGCCAGCACCACGACAGGTACCAATTCACCCCTCCACTTT.

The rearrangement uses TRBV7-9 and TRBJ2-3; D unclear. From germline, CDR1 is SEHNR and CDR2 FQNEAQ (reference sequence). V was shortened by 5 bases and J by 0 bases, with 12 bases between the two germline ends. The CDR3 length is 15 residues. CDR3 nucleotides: TGTGCCAGCAGCCCCCGTTTGACTAGCACAGATACGCAGTATTTT. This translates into CASSPRLTSTDTQYF. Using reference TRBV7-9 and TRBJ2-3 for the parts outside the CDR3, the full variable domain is DTGVSQNPRHKITKRGQNVTFRCDPISEHNRLYWYRQTLGQGPEFLTYFQNEAQLEKSRLLSDRFSAERPKGSFSTLEIQRTEQGDSAMYLCASSPRLTSTDTQYFGPGTRLTVL.

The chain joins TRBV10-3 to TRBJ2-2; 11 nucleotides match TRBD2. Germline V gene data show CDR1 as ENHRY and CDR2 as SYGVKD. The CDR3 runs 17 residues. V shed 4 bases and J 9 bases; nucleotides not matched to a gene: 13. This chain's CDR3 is CAISGPAGSGGAWELFF. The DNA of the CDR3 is TGTGCCATCAGTGGCCCCGCTGGTAGCGGGGGGGCCTGGGAGCTGTTTTTT.